This T cell receptor beta chain was captured in a study of cytomegalovirus exposure and HLA in healthy donors. Broader study findings: Rare TCR sequences dominated, though some public TCRs recurred in many donors. Investigators reported about 160 TCR beta chains as tied to cytomegalovirus. A few CMV-associated chains were confirmed in vitro to be specific for CMV antigens.

This CDR3 contains 13 residues. With 3 bases clipped from V and 3 bases from J, the junction kept 3 bases outside the gene matches. Per germline, CDR1 GTSNPN and CDR2 SVGIG (reference sequence). Comments on this clone: Its target is not known.

Some clones are missing from TCRdb's copy, which holds only in-frame ones; the method was immunoSEQ multiplex PCR. The table shows 350,000 or so clones, with more than 80% occurring only once. Sequences were obtained from PBMCs. This clonotype originated in a woman between 18 and 29 years old in good health and CMV-seronegative. The chain combines TRBV30 with TRBJ1-1; 8 bases map to TRBD1. CDR3 sequence (DNA): TGTGCCTGGAGCGGACAGGGAGACACTGAAGCTTTCTTT. Amino acid sequence: CAWSGQGDTEAFF.